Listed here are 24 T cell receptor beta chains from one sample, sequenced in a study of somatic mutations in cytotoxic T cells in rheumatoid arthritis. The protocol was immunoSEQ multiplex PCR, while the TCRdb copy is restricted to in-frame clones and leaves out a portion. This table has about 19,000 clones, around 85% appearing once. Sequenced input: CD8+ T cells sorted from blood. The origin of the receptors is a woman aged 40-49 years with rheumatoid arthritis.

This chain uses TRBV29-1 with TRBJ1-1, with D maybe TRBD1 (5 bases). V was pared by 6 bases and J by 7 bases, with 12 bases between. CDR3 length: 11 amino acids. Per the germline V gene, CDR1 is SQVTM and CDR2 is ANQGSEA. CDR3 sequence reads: CSVGQGDEAFF. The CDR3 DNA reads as TGCAGCGTAGGACAAGGGGATGAAGCTTTCTTT.

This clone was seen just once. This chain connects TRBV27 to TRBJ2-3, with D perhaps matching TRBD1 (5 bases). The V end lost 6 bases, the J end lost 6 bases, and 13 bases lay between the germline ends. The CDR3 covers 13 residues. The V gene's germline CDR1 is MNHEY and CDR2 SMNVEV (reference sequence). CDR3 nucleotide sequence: TGTGCCAGCAGCCCACTAACAGGCGATACGCAGTATTTT. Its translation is CASSPLTGDTQYF.

The CDR3 region is CASSVGGGGNTIYF. CDR3 DNA sequence: TGTGCCAGCAGCGTAGGGGGAGGTGGAAACACCATATATTTT. This sequence joins TRBV9 and TRBJ1-3; D unclear. The CDR3 length is 14 residues. Trimming shortened V by 0 bases and J by 3 bases, and 7 bases separated the two germline ends. CDR1 is SGDLS and CDR2 is YYNGEE in the germline V gene.

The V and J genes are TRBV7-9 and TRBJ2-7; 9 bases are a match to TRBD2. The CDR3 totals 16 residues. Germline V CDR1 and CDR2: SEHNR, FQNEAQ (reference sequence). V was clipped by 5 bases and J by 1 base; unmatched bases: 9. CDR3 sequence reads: CASSPGSSGRSYEQYF. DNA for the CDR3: TGTGCCAGCAGCCCGGGATCAAGCGGGAGGTCCTACGAGCAGTACTTC.

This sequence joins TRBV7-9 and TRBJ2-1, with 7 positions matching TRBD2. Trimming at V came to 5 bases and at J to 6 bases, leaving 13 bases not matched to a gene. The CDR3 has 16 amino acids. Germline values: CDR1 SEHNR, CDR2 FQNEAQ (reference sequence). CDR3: CASSPPGAGLSNEQFF. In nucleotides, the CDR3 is TGTGCCAGCAGCCCCCCAGGAGCGGGGCTATCCAATGAGCAGTTCTTC.

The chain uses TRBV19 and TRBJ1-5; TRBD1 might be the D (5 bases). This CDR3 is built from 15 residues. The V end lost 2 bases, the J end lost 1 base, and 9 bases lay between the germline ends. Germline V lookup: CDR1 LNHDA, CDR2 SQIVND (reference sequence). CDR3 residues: CASSITPGSNQPQHF. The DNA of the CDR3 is TGTGCCAGTAGTATAACCCCAGGGAGCAATCAGCCCCAGCATTTT.

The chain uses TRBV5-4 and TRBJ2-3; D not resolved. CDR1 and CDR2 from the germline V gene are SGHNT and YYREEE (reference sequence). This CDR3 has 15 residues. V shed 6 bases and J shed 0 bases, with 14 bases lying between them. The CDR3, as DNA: TGTGCCAGCACTTGGTTGGCAGGTAGCACAGATACGCAGTATTTT. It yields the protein CASTWLAGSTDTQYF.

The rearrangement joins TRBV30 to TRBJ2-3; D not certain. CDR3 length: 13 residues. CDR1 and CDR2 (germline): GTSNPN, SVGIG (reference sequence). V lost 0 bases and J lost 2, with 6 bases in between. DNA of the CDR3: TGTGCCTGGAGTGTAATGGCCACAGATACGCAGTATTTT. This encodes CAWSVMATDTQYF.

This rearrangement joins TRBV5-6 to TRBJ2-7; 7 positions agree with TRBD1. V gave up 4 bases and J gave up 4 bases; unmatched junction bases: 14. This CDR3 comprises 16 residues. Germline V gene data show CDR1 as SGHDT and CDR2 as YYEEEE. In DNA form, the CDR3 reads TGTGCCAGCAGCATCGGACAGGCATTCTTCCAATACGAGCAGTACTTC. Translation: CASSIGQAFFQYEQYF.

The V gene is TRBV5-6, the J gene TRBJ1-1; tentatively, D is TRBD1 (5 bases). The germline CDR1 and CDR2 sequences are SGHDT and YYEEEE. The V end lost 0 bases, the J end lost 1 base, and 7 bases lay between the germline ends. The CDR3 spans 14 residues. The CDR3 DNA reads TGTGCCAGCAGCTTGGGTACAGGGAACACTGAAGCTTTCTTT. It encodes CASSLGTGNTEAFF.

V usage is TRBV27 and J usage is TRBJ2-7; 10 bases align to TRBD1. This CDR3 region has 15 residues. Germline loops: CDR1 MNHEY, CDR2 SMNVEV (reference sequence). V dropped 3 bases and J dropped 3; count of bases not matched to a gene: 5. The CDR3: CASSFGQGGFYEQYF. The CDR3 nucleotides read TGTGCCAGCAGTTTCGGACAGGGGGGTTTCTACGAGCAGTACTTC.

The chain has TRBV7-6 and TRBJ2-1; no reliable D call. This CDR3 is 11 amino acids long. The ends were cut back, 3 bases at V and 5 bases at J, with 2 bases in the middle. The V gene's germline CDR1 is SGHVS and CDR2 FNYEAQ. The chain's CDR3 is CASSFNNEQFF. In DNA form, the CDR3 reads TGTGCCAGCAGCTTTAACAATGAGCAGTTCTTC.

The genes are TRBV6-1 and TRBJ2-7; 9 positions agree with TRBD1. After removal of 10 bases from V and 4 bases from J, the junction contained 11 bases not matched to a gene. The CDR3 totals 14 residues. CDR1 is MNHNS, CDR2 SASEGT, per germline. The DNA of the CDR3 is TGTGCCAACAAGAGGACAGGGGTTATTTACGAGCAGTACTTC. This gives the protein CANKRTGVIYEQYF.

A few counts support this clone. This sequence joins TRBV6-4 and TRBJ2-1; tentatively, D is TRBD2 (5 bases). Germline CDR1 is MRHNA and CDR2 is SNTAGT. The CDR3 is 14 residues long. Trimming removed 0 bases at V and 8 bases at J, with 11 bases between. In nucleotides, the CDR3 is TGTGCCAGCAGTGACTCGGTAGAGGGCGATGAGCAGTTCTTC. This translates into CASSDSVEGDEQFF.

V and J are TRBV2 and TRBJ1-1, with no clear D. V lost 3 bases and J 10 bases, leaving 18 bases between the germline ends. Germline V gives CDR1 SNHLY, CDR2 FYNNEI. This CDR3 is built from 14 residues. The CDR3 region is CASSENLSSSRAFF. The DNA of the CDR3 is TGTGCCAGCAGTGAGAATCTCTCGTCGAGTCGAGCTTTCTTT. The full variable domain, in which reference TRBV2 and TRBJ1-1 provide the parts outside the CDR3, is EPEVTQTPSHQVTQMGQEVILRCVPISNHLYFYWYRQILGQKVEFLVSFYNNEISEKSEIFDDQFSVERPDGSNFTLKIRSTKLEDSAMYFCASSENLSSSRAFFGQGTRLTVV.

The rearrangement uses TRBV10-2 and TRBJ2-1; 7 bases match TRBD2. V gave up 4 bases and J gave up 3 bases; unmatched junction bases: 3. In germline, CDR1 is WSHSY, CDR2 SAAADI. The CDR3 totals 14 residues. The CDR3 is CASSVASGYNEQFF. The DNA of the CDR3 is TGCGCCAGCAGTGTTGCTAGCGGCTACAATGAGCAGTTCTTC.

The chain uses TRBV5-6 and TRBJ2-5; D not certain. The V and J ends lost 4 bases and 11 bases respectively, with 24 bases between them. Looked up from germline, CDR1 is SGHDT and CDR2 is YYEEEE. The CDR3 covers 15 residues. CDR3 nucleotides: TGTGCCAGCAGCCCCCGCTTGGCGTCCGGTCCGGAGCAGTACTTC. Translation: CASSPRLASGPEQYF.

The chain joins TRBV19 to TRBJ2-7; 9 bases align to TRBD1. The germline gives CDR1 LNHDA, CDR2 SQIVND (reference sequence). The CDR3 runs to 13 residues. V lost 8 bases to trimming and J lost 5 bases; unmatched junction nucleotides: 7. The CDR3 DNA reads TGTGCCAGTGCAGGGACAGGGAGGCACGAGCAGTACTTC. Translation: CASAGTGRHEQYF.

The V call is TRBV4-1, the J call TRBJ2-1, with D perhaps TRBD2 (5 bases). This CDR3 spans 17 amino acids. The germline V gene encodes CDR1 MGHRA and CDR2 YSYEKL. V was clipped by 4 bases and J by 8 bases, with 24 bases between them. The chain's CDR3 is CASSPIGRVAVEDEQFF. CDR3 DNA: TGCGCCAGCAGCCCCATAGGCAGAGTCGCTGTGGAGGATGAGCAGTTCTTC.

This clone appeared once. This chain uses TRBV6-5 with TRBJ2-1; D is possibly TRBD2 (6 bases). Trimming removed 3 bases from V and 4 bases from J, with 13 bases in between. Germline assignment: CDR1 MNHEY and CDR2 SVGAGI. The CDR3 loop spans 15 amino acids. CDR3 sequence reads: CASSYLAEGYNEQFF. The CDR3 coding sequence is TGTGCCAGCAGTTATTTAGCGGAGGGGTACAATGAGCAGTTCTTC.

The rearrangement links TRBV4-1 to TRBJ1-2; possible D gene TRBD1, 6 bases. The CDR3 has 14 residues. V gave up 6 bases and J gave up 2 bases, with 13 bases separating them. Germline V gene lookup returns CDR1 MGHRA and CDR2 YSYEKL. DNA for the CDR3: TGCGCCAGCAGTGAGGGGGGGGCAAACTATGGCTACACCTTC. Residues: CASSEGGANYGYTF.

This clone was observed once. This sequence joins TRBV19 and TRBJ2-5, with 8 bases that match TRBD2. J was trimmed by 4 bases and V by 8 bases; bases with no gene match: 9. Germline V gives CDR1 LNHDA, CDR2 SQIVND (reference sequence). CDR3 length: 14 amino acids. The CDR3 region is CASALTGGVETQYF. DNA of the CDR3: TGTGCCAGTGCCCTGACGGGAGGGGTAGAGACCCAGTACTTC.

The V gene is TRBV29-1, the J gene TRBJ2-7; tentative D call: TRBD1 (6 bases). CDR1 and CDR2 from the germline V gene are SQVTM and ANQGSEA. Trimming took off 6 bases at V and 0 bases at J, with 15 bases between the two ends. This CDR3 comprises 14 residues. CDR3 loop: CSVATGSSSYEQYF. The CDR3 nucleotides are TGCAGCGTGGCAACAGGGTCCAGCTCCTACGAGCAGTACTTC.

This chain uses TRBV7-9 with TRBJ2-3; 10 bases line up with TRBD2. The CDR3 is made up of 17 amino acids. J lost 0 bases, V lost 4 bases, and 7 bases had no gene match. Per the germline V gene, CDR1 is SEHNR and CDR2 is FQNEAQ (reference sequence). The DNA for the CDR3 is TGTGCCAGCAGCTCCCCGGGACTAGCGACTAGCACAGATACGCAGTATTTT. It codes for CASSSPGLATSTDTQYF.